The 29 T cell receptor beta chains reported below all come from one sample, sequenced in a study of cytomegalovirus exposure and HLA in healthy donors. The table came from immunoSEQ multiplex PCR; TCRdb's copy has only in-frame clones and leaves some out. The sample records 150,000 to 200,000 clones, about 89% being singletons. The sequencing sample was made of PBMCs. The receptors were gathered from a woman aged 18 to 35 in good health and CMV-seropositive.

This sequence joins TRBV4-1 and TRBJ2-1; 7 bases match TRBD1. Germline-derived CDR1 and CDR2 are MGHRA and YSYEKL. V gave up 3 bases and J gave up 4 bases; unmatched junction bases: 12. This CDR3 has 17 amino acids. CDR3 bases: TGCGCCAGCAGCCAGGGCAGACAGGGAGATAGATACAATGAGCAGTTCTTC. As protein: CASSQGRQGDRYNEQFF.

The chain is built from TRBV11-1 and TRBJ2-5, with D possibly matching TRBD2 (6 bases). Germline V gene sequence: CDR1 SGHAT, CDR2 FQDESV (reference sequence). The CDR3 is 15 residues long. V was trimmed by 6 bases and J by 1 base, leaving 15 bases between them. CDR3 loop: CASRRESGVQETQYF. The CDR3 DNA sequence: TGTGCCAGCAGGAGGGAATCGGGGGTCCAAGAGACCCAGTACTTC. Using reference TRBV11-1 and TRBJ2-5 for the parts outside the CDR3, the full variable domain is EAEVAQSPRYKITEKSQAVAFWCDPISGHATLYWYRQILGQGPELLVQFQDESVVDDSQLPKDRFSAERLKGVDSTLKIQPAELGDSAMYLCASRRESGVQETQYFGPGTRLLVL.

The V and J genes are TRBV5-1 and TRBJ2-1; D is unresolved. The V gene's germline CDR1 is SGHRS and CDR2 YFSETQ. V dropped 5 bases and J dropped 8 bases, with 11 bases sitting between them. CDR3 size: 12 residues. CDR3 nucleotides: TGCGCCAGCAGAACAGCCCAGGATGAGCAGTTCTTC. Amino acids: CASRTAQDEQFF.

The chain employs TRBV18 and TRBJ1-6; D is possibly TRBD1 (6 bases). The V end was cut by 3 bases, the J end by 7 bases, with 16 bases between. Germline V gene data show CDR1 as KGHSH and CDR2 as LQKENI. This CDR3 region has 16 residues. CDR3 region: CASSPVGARRNSPLHF. In nucleotides, the CDR3 is TGTGCCAGCTCACCGGTGGGGGCTAGAAGGAATTCACCCCTCCACTTT.

The V gene is TRBV6-5, the J gene TRBJ2-3; 12 bases line up with TRBD2. Germline V gene sequence: CDR1 MNHEY, CDR2 SVGAGI. This CDR3 contains 14 residues. Unmatched junction bases numbered 1, after V lost 6 bases and J lost 3 bases. CDR3 bases: TGTGCCAGCAGGACTAGCGGGAGAACAGATACGCAGTATTTT. Translation: CASRTSGRTDTQYF.

This chain uses TRBV2 with TRBJ1-1; the D gene is possibly TRBD1 (6 bases). Germline lookup yields CDR1 SNHLY and CDR2 FYNNEI. Trimming shortened V by 11 bases and J by 4 bases, and 20 bases separated the two germline ends. The CDR3 runs to 14 residues. The CDR3 spells CACRQASGVTEAFF. CDR3 DNA sequence: TGTGCCTGCCGACAGGCCAGTGGGGTCACTGAAGCTTTCTTT.

The chain links TRBV28 to TRBJ1-1; 9 bases are a match to TRBD1. This CDR3 is built from 15 residues. The V gene end was trimmed by 3 bases and the J gene end by 1 base; junction bases not matched to a gene: 3. Germline assignment: CDR1 MDHEN and CDR2 SYDVKM. The CDR3 DNA follows: TGTGCCAGCAGTTTTACAGGGGGCTGGAACACTGAAGCTTTCTTT. Amino acids: CASSFTGGWNTEAFF.

The chain combines TRBV19 with TRBJ2-7; 12 nucleotides agree with TRBD2. Germline V gene lookup returns CDR1 LNHDA and CDR2 SQIVND (reference sequence). Trimming cost V 4 bases and J 4 bases; bases outside gene matches: 5. The CDR3 consists of 15 residues. The CDR3 nucleotides are TGTGCCAGTAGTACTCTACTAGCGGGAGGATACGAGCAGTACTTC. Protein sequence: CASSTLLAGGYEQYF.

The chain employs TRBV14 and TRBJ1-2; the match to TRBD1 covers 8 bases. The CDR3 has 17 residues. V lost 1 base, J lost 0 bases, and 7 bases stayed unmatched. In germline, CDR1 is SGHDN, CDR2 FVKESK. The CDR3 DNA reads as TGTGCCAGCAGCCAAGTGGAGACAGGGGCTGCTAACTATGGCTACACCTTC. Amino acid sequence: CASSQVETGAANYGYTF.

The V gene is TRBV6-1, the J gene TRBJ2-7, with D possibly matching TRBD1 (6 bases). V was trimmed by 2 bases and J by 6 bases, leaving 14 bases between them. From germline, CDR1 is MNHNS and CDR2 SASEGT. CDR3 size: 14 residues. The CDR3 here is CASSELTGRGEQYF. CDR3 sequence (DNA): TGTGCCAGCAGTGAACTCACAGGGAGAGGCGAGCAGTACTTC.

V and J are TRBV6-1 and TRBJ2-7, with D possibly TRBD2 on 5 matching bases. Trimming removed 1 base from V and 4 bases from J, with 14 bases in between. Germline V gives CDR1 MNHNS, CDR2 SASEGT. This CDR3 contains 15 residues. In DNA, the CDR3 is TGTGCCAGCAGTGAAGTGGCGGACTCTCATTACGAGCAGTACTTC. The encoded protein is CASSEVADSHYEQYF.

V usage is TRBV7-9 and J usage is TRBJ2-3; 9 bases are a match to TRBD2. Trimming at V came to 8 bases and at J to 3 bases, leaving 15 bases not matched to a gene. Looked up from germline, CDR1 is SEHNR and CDR2 is FQNEAQ (reference sequence). The CDR3 consists of 17 residues. The CDR3 coding sequence is TGTGCCAGCCGGGGACTAGCTCAGGGGGTTAGGACAGATACGCAGTATTTT. Residues: CASRGLAQGVRTDTQYF.

The rearrangement joins TRBV15 to TRBJ1-3, with D maybe TRBD1 (5 bases). Germline-derived CDR1 and CDR2 are LNHNV and YYDKDF (reference sequence). V was pared by 0 bases and J by 4 bases, with 13 bases between. The CDR3 sequence is 16 residues long. The chain's CDR3 is CATSREGLSGGNTIYF. As DNA, the CDR3 is TGTGCCACCAGCAGAGAGGGACTCTCAGGAGGAAACACCATATATTTT.

This rearrangement joins TRBV7-8 to TRBJ2-1; D is ambiguous. Trimming stripped 2 bases from V and 9 bases from J, with 8 bases between. The germline V gene has CDR1 SGHVS and CDR2 FQNEAQ. This CDR3 spans 12 amino acids. The CDR3 region has the DNA TGTGCCAGCAGCTTATCTCTAGGTGAGCAGTTCTTC. This gives the protein CASSLSLGEQFF.

The chain carries TRBV10-1 and TRBJ1-2, with a weak D call TRBD1 (6 bases). V dropped 0 bases and J dropped 6 bases, with 11 bases sitting between them. CDR1 is WNHNN and CDR2 is SYGVQD in the germline V gene (reference sequence). The CDR3 loop spans 14 amino acids. CDR3 DNA sequence: TGCGCCAGCAGTGAGTCGATCCAGGGGAATGGCTACACCTTC. It codes for CASSESIQGNGYTF.

The rearrangement joins TRBV28 to TRBJ1-6; 7 bases line up with TRBD1. The CDR3 is 15 residues long. The V gene's germline CDR1 is MDHEN and CDR2 SYDVKM. V shed 6 bases, J shed 7 bases, and the junction held 9 bases outside the gene matches. The CDR3 is CASSSRGLGNSPLHF. Here the CDR3 DNA reads TGTGCCAGCAGCTCTAGGGGGCTGGGGAATTCACCCCTCCACTTT.

V gene TRBV30 combines with J gene TRBJ1-3; D not resolved. Germline loops: CDR1 GTSNPN, CDR2 SVGIG (reference sequence). V lost 7 bases to trimming and J lost 4 bases, with 14 bases between them. This CDR3 is built from 13 residues. As DNA, the CDR3 is TGTGCCTCCATAAGGAGGTCCGGAAACACCATATATTTT. Protein sequence: CASIRRSGNTIYF.

The J gene is TRBJ2-5, the V gene TRBV9; TRBD1 agrees at 7 bases. V dropped 2 bases and J dropped 5; count of bases not matched to a gene: 15. The germline V gene encodes CDR1 SGDLS and CDR2 YYNGEE. This CDR3 comprises 17 residues. CDR3 coding DNA: TGTGCCAGCAGCGTCGCCCGACAGGGTTGGGCAGGGGAGACCCAGTACTTC. This sequence encodes CASSVARQGWAGETQYF.

The gene calls are TRBV2 and TRBJ1-5, with D perhaps TRBD1 (6 bases). Germline V CDR1 and CDR2: SNHLY, FYNNEI. Trimming removed 8 bases from V and 8 bases from J, with 16 bases in between. This CDR3 has 13 residues. CDR3 loop: CASGQGLVKPQHF. CDR3 DNA: TGTGCCAGCGGTCAGGGGTTGGTGAAGCCCCAGCATTTT.

A single count supports this clone. This chain links TRBV9 with TRBJ2-7, with TRBD2 matching 10 bases. Trimming cost V 4 bases and J 5 bases; bases outside gene matches: 12. CDR3 length: 16 amino acids. Germline CDR1 reads SGDLS; CDR2 reads YYNGEE. Here the CDR3 reads CASSPNLAGVIHEQYF. The CDR3 coding sequence is TGTGCCAGCAGCCCGAACCTAGCGGGAGTAATCCACGAGCAGTACTTC.

The genes are TRBV28 and TRBJ1-5; D perhaps matches TRBD1 (6 bases). Germline V CDR1 and CDR2: MDHEN, SYDVKM. Trimming took off 6 bases at V and 5 bases at J, with 17 bases between the two ends. This CDR3 is 15 amino acids long. In nucleotides, the CDR3 is TGTGCCAGCAGCCGTAGAGGGGGTATAGATCAGCCCCAGCATTTT. Its protein product is CASSRRGGIDQPQHF.

The chain is built from TRBV10-2 and TRBJ1-4; TRBD1 matches 7 bases. The CDR3 totals 15 residues. The V segment lost 3 bases and the J segment 4 bases; nucleotides outside the gene matches: 5. CDR1 is WSHSY, CDR2 SAAADI, per germline. The CDR3 nucleotides read TGCGCCAGCAGTGACTCGGGACAGCTTAATGAAAAACTGTTTTTT. Translated, it gives CASSDSGQLNEKLFF.

The rearrangement joins TRBV28 to TRBJ2-2; 10 positions match TRBD2. The CDR3 contains 17 residues. Germline lookup yields CDR1 MDHEN and CDR2 SYDVKM. J lost 4 bases, V lost 5 bases, and 10 bases had no gene match. In nucleotides, the CDR3 is TGTGCCAGCAGTCCCTGGCTAGCGGGAGTGTTCACCGGGGAGCTGTTTTTT. Protein sequence: CASSPWLAGVFTGELFF.

The V call is TRBV6-1, the J call TRBJ1-6; possible D gene TRBD1, 6 bases. Trimming took off 7 bases at V and 3 bases at J, with 10 bases between the two ends. The CDR3 runs 14 residues. Germline V gene sequence: CDR1 MNHNS, CDR2 SASEGT. The CDR3 here is CASTRTDYNSPLHF. CDR3 sequence (DNA): TGTGCCAGCACTAGGACAGACTATAATTCACCCCTCCACTTT.

The V call is TRBV7-3, the J call TRBJ2-1, with 11 bases fitting TRBD2. In germline, CDR1 is SGHTA, CDR2 FQGTGA. V trimming: 5 bases; J trimming: 5 bases; junction bases outside the gene matches: 17. The CDR3 is 19 residues long. The CDR3 bases are TGTGCCAGCAGCACAAGGGTAGCTAGCGGGAGGTTTAAAGACAATGAGCAGTTCTTC. Translating gives CASSTRVASGRFKDNEQFF. Full variable domain (missing parts from reference TRBV7-3 and TRBJ2-1): GAGVSQTPSNKVTEKGKYVELRCDPISGHTALYWYRQSLGQGPEFLIYFQGTGAADDSGLPNDRFFAVRPEGSVSTLKIQRTERGDSAVYLCASSTRVASGRFKDNEQFFGPGTRLTVL.

There are a few counts of this clone. J is TRBJ2-7 and V is TRBV2, with TRBD1 as a possible D gene (6 bases). Trimming shortened V by 5 bases and J by 4 bases, and 9 bases separated the two germline ends. CDR3 size: 12 residues. Germline CDR1 is SNHLY and CDR2 is FYNNEI. The DNA for the CDR3 is TGTGCCAGCAGTCAACAGGGATACGAGCAGTACTTC. Protein product: CASSQQGYEQYF.

The chain couples TRBV30 to TRBJ2-1; 7 nucleotides align to TRBD2. This CDR3 contains 14 residues. CDR1 GTSNPN and CDR2 SVGIG come from the germline V gene (reference sequence). Trimming cost V 0 bases and J 3 bases; bases outside gene matches: 2. The CDR3 loop is CAWSVERDYNEQFF. For the CDR3, the DNA is TGTGCCTGGAGTGTAGAGCGGGACTACAATGAGCAGTTCTTC.

This clone has a handful of counts. The genes are TRBV5-6 and TRBJ1-6; TRBD1 aligns across 8 bases. CDR3 length: 14 amino acids. Germline CDR1 and CDR2: SGHDT and YYEEEE. With V trimmed by 2 bases and J by 10 bases, 5 bases remained unmatched. CDR3 in DNA: TGTGCCAGCAGCTTCGGACAGGGATGGTCACCCCTCCACTTT. This encodes CASSFGQGWSPLHF.

This chain joins TRBV5-5 and TRBJ2-7; TRBD2 agrees at 11 bases. The germline V gene has CDR1 SGHKS and CDR2 YYEKEE (reference sequence). V lost 4 bases, J lost 2 bases, and 5 bases stayed unmatched. The CDR3 extends over 15 amino acids. As DNA, the CDR3 is TGTGCCAGCAGCATTGGACTAGCGGGCACCTACGAGCAGTACTTC. This codes for CASSIGLAGTYEQYF. The whole variable domain, remainder taken from reference TRBV5-5 and TRBJ2-7, is DAGVTQSPTHLIKTRGQQVTLRCSPISGHKSVSWYQQVLGQGPQFIFQYYEKEERGRGNFPDRFSARQFPNYSSELNVNALLLGDSALYLCASSIGLAGTYEQYFGPGTRLTVT.